A selection of T cell receptor beta chains follows, all from one sample in a study of OX40 agonist ivuxolimab in advanced cancers. Repertoires were generated with immunoSEQ multiplex PCR, while TCRdb's copy carries only in-frame clones and drops some. Found here are tens of thousands of clones, about 85% of them singletons; the top ten hold approximately 0.3%. The material sequenced was CD4+ or CD8+ T cells sorted from blood, taken in a trial of the OX40 agonist ivuxolimab. All receptors come from an adult with an advanced solid tumor such as melanoma, head and neck, liver or kidney cancer. The CDR3 runs from the conserved cysteine through the conserved F or W. D genes are given only for firm matches. Clone size, where shown, is once, few, many, or a class for clones that have expanded.

cdr3_length: 15
v_call: TRBV19
d_call: NA
j_call: TRBJ2-2
clone_size: few
cdr3_aa: CASSIGGGGTGELFF
cdr3_nt: TGTGCCAGTAGTATAGGCGGTGGTGGCACCGGGGAGCTGTTTTTT

cdr3_length: 15
v_call: TRBV29-1
d_call: NA
j_call: TRBJ2-4
clone_size: NA
cdr3_aa: CSVLRAHVPKNIQYF
cdr3_nt: TGCAGCGTCCTCCGGGCACACGTACCCAAAAACATTCAGTACTTC

cdr3_length: 13
v_call: TRBV11-2
d_call: NA
j_call: TRBJ1-2
clone_size: NA
cdr3_aa: CASSPGGAYGYTF
cdr3_nt: TGTGCCAGCAGCCCCGGGGGGGCCTATGGCTACACCTTC

cdr3_length: 15
v_call: TRBV6-5
d_call: NA
j_call: TRBJ1-1
clone_size: NA
cdr3_aa: CASSAGHTLGTEAFF
cdr3_nt: TGTGCCAGCAGCGCGGGGCACACCCTGGGCACTGAAGCTTTCTTT

cdr3_length: 15
v_call: TRBV4-3
d_call: TRBD1
j_call: TRBJ1-3
clone_size: NA
cdr3_aa: CASSRDRLGGNTIYF
cdr3_nt: TGCGCCAGCAGCCGGGACAGGTTAGGAGGAAACACCATATATTTT

cdr3_length: 14
v_call: TRBV4-1
d_call: NA
j_call: TRBJ2-1
clone_size: NA
cdr3_aa: CASSQDDGAIEQFF
cdr3_nt: TGCGCCAGCAGCCAAGATGATGGCGCTATCGAGCAGTTCTTC

cdr3_length: 12
v_call: TRBV6-1
d_call: NA
j_call: TRBJ2-7
clone_size: NA
cdr3_aa: CASTEGPLEQYF
cdr3_nt: TGTGCCAGCACCGAGGGGCCCCTCGAGCAGTACTTC

cdr3_length: 13
v_call: TRBV18
d_call: NA
j_call: TRBJ1-3
clone_size: NA
cdr3_aa: CASSQGSGNTIYF
cdr3_nt: TGTGCCAGCTCACAGGGTTCTGGAAACACCATATATTTT

cdr3_length: 16
v_call: TRBV7-8
d_call: TRBD2
j_call: TRBJ2-7
clone_size: NA
cdr3_aa: CASSSRTSGVLYEQYF
cdr3_nt: TGTGCCAGCAGCTCGCGGACTAGCGGGGTATTGTACGAGCAGTACTTC

cdr3_length: 19
v_call: TRBV15
d_call: NA
j_call: TRBJ1-2
clone_size: NA
cdr3_aa: CATSRDPRGPGPFNYGYTF
cdr3_nt: TGTGCCACCAGCAGAGATCCTCGGGGGCCCGGACCCTTTAACTATGGCTACACCTTC

cdr3_length: 16
v_call: TRBV5-1
d_call: TRBD2
j_call: TRBJ2-5
clone_size: NA
cdr3_aa: CASSLTSGGARETQYF
cdr3_nt: TGCGCCAGCAGCTTGACGAGCGGGGGGGCGAGGGAGACCCAGTACTTC

cdr3_length: 15
v_call: TRBV28
d_call: NA
j_call: TRBJ2-7
clone_size: once
cdr3_aa: CASSFISAGKTEQYF
cdr3_nt: TGTGCCAGCAGTTTTATTTCCGCAGGGAAAACCGAGCAGTACTTC

cdr3_length: 14
v_call: TRBV29-1
d_call: TRBD1
j_call: TRBJ1-1
clone_size: NA
cdr3_aa: CSVDTGGTNTEAFF
cdr3_nt: TGCAGCGTTGATACAGGGGGCACGAACACTGAAGCTTTCTTT

cdr3_length: 15
v_call: TRBV5-1
d_call: NA
j_call: TRBJ1-6
clone_size: NA
cdr3_aa: CASSLDTERHSPLHF
cdr3_nt: TGCGCCAGCAGCTTGGATACGGAAAGGCATTCACCCCTCCACTTT

cdr3_length: 13
v_call: TRBV9
d_call: NA
j_call: TRBJ2-5
clone_size: NA
cdr3_aa: CASSSTGTETQYF
cdr3_nt: TGTGCCAGCAGCTCTACAGGGACAGAGACCCAGTACTTC

cdr3_length: 19
v_call: TRBV11-2
d_call: TRBD2
j_call: TRBJ2-6
clone_size: NA
cdr3_aa: CASSPSPGGAFSGANVLTF
cdr3_nt: TGTGCCAGCAGCCCCTCGCCCGGGGGGGCCTTCTCTGGGGCCAACGTCCTGACTTTC

cdr3_length: 16
v_call: TRBV7-6
d_call: TRBD2
j_call: TRBJ2-1
clone_size: NA
cdr3_aa: CASSPGRGGAINEQFF
cdr3_nt: TGTGCCAGCAGCCCGGGTCGCGGGGGGGCTATCAATGAGCAGTTCTTC

cdr3_length: 15
v_call: TRBV6-5
d_call: NA
j_call: TRBJ2-3
clone_size: NA
cdr3_aa: CASRARDLARDTQYF
cdr3_nt: TGTGCCAGCAGAGCACGGGACTTGGCCCGGGATACGCAGTATTTT

cdr3_length: 14
v_call: TRBV29-1
d_call: TRBD2
j_call: TRBJ2-7
clone_size: NA
cdr3_aa: CSVGPGGSSYEQYF
cdr3_nt: TGCAGCGTAGGGCCCGGGGGGAGCTCCTACGAGCAGTACTTC

cdr3_length: 16
v_call: TRBV11-1
d_call: TRBD1
j_call: TRBJ2-5
clone_size: NA
cdr3_aa: CASSFSSGTAQETQYF
cdr3_nt: TGTGCCAGCAGCTTCAGTTCAGGGACAGCACAAGAGACCCAGTACTTC

cdr3_length: 12
v_call: TRBV19
d_call: NA
j_call: TRBJ1-5
clone_size: NA
cdr3_aa: CATQVRNQPQHF
cdr3_nt: TGTGCCACCCAGGTTAGGAATCAGCCCCAGCATTTT

cdr3_length: 16
v_call: TRBV11-2
d_call: NA
j_call: TRBJ1-1
clone_size: NA
cdr3_aa: CASSLTRWTSTTEAFF
cdr3_nt: TGTGCCAGCAGCCTTACTCGCTGGACCTCAACGACTGAAGCTTTCTTT

cdr3_length: 14
v_call: TRBV2
d_call: NA
j_call: TRBJ2-3
clone_size: NA
cdr3_aa: CAREWTFSTDTQYF
cdr3_nt: TGTGCCAGGGAATGGACCTTTAGCACAGATACGCAGTATTTT

cdr3_length: 15
v_call: TRBV10-3
d_call: NA
j_call: TRBJ2-3
clone_size: NA
cdr3_aa: CAISESGIRADTQYF
cdr3_nt: TGTGCCATCAGTGAGTCGGGGATAAGGGCAGATACGCAGTATTTT

cdr3_length: 16
v_call: TRBV7-3
d_call: TRBD2
j_call: TRBJ2-2
clone_size: NA
cdr3_aa: CASSLKSVAGSGELFF
cdr3_nt: TGTGCCAGCAGCTTAAAATCGGTAGCGGGGTCCGGGGAGCTGTTTTTT